These 2 T cell receptor beta chains came from one sample sequenced in a study of T cell responses to AZD1222 COVID-19 vaccine. The data were produced by immunoSEQ multiplex PCR, yet TCRdb's version contains in-frame clones alone and is incomplete. The top ten clones hold under 14% of a sample with over 150,000 clones, 80% to 90% of them seen once. The starting material was peripheral blood, obtained 28 days after the second AZD1222 dose. These receptors all stem from an adult who received the AZD1222 COVID-19 vaccine.

V is TRBV7-3 and J is TRBJ2-7, with 8 positions matching TRBD1. This CDR3 comprises 15 residues. Trimming at V came to 2 bases and at J to 7 bases, leaving 10 bases not matched to a gene. Germline-derived CDR1 and CDR2 are SGHTA and FQGTGA. DNA for the CDR3: TGTGCCAGCAGCTTAGACGGAGGCAGGGGGCAAGAGCAGTACTTC. As protein: CASSLDGGRGQEQYF.

The chain employs TRBV5-1 and TRBJ2-1; D unclear. Germline CDR1 reads SGHRS; CDR2 reads YFSETQ. V was shortened by 0 bases and J by 5 bases, with 9 bases between the two germline ends. The CDR3 is 14 residues long. DNA for the CDR3: TGCGCCAGCAGCTTGGCCTTTGGGAACAATGAGCAGTTCTTC. Translation: CASSLAFGNNEQFF. Looking up the rest from reference TRBV5-1 and TRBJ2-1 gives the full variable domain: KAGVTQTPRYLIKTRGQQVTLSCSPISGHRSVSWYQQTPGQGLQFLFEYFSETQRNKGNFPGRFSGRQFSNSRSEMNVSTLELGDSALYLCASSLAFGNNEQFFGPGTRLTVL.